This TCR beta chain originates from a study of blood T cell repertoires in COVID-19. Assay used: immunoSEQ multiplex PCR; TCRdb lists only in-frame clones, some missing. The sample carries about 400,000 clones, approximately 85% recorded once. The clonotype was recovered from a woman aged 40 to 50 with acute COVID-19. Sequenced sample: PBMCs or T cells enriched from blood (not recorded which).

The CDR3 DNA is TGTGCCATCCGGATTGGACAGGGCGGTGGCTACACCTTC. This translates into CAIRIGQGGGYTF. The V and J genes are TRBV10-3 and TRBJ1-2, with 8 bases aligning to TRBD1. V dropped 8 bases and J dropped 7; count of bases not matched to a gene: 9. The CDR3 totals 13 residues. Per the germline V gene, CDR1 is ENHRY and CDR2 is SYGVKD.